The T cell receptor beta chain described here comes from a study of a mutant IDH1 vaccine in newly diagnosed glioma. Across the study: Patients previously underwent radiotherapy, temozolomide, or both, and most underwent both.

Time point indicated: baseline, week 1 (first vaccination visit). Regarding treatment: pre-vaccination baseline after standard-of-care therapy. The donors' diagnosis was new WHO grade 3 or 4 astrocytoma that was IDH1-mutant and ATRX-lost. The CDR3 runs to 15 residues. Germline V CDR1 and CDR2: ENHRY, SYGVKD. V trimming: 4 bases; J trimming: 5 bases; junction bases outside the gene matches: 10. This table comes from immunoSEQ multiplex PCR, and its TCRdb copy is limited to in-frame clones, with some not included. Altogether just under 95,000 clones are present, about 80% being singletons, with the ten largest covering approximately 7.4%.

The rearrangement uses TRBV10-3 and TRBJ1-1; TRBD1 agrees at 7 bases. The sample consisted of PBMCs, taken from a glioma patient treated with radiotherapy, temozolomide or both. The sequence was obtained from a woman in her fifties or sixties with glioma. CDR3 sequence (DNA): TGTGCCATCAGTGGTCGACAGGGACGGGGAACTGAAGCTTTCTTT. This translates into CAISGRQGRGTEAFF.